This is a list of T cell receptor beta chains from one sample in a study of CD8 T cells in ankylosing spondylitis. In TCRdb, the 5' RACE reads were re-called with MiXCR into one record per CDR3 protein. The sample carries roughly 150,000 distinct CDR3 sequences, 9.8% recorded once. Sequenced material: blood, either unsorted or a sorted T cell fraction (not recorded which). These TCRs come from a female donor with ankylosing spondylitis or in good health (not recorded which). Both conserved end residues are part of each CDR3. A D gene is named only where the DNA matches it firmly. Clone size appears in some rows only: once, few, many, or a class for an expanded clone.

V gene,D gene,clone size,J gene,CDR3 protein,CDR3 DNA
TRBV12-3/TRBV12-4,.,.,TRBJ1-1,CAIKDGGTEAFF,TGTGCCATCAAGGACGGCGGAACTGAAGCTTTCTTT
TRBV7-8,.,few,TRBJ2-1,CASSLAGPSGEQFF,TGTGCCAGCAGCTTAGCGGGCCCTTCCGGCGAGCAGTTCTTC
TRBV7-9,.,.,TRBJ2-3,CASSQQERITDTQYF,TGTGCCAGCAGCCAGCAAGAGCGGATCACAGATACGCAGTATTTT
TRBV9,TRBD1,.,TRBJ2-7,CASSEQGISYEQYF,TGTGCCAGCAGCGAACAGGGGATCTCCTACGAGCAGTACTTC
TRBV6-1,TRBD2,few,TRBJ2-1,CASGQASGRNEQFF,TGTGCCAGCGGCCAGGCTAGCGGGAGAAATGAGCAGTTCTTC
TRBV19,TRBD2,few,TRBJ2-1,CASALAEYNEQFF,TGTGCCTCAGCTCTAGCGGAATACAATGAGCAGTTCTTC
TRBV14,.,.,TRBJ2-7,CASSKSGGEQYF,TGTGCCAGCAGCAAATCCGGGGGCGAGCAGTACTTC
TRBV6-2/TRBV6-3,.,few,TRBJ1-1,CASSLRMNTEAFF,TGTGCCAGCAGCTTGCGGATGAACACTGAAGCTTTCTTT
TRBV20-1,.,few,TRBJ2-7,CSASSSNYEQYF,TGCAGTGCTAGTAGTAGCAACTACGAGCAGTACTTC
TRBV20-1,.,few,TRBJ2-7,CSARDQRQDYEQYF,TGCAGTGCTAGAGACCAGAGACAGGACTACGAGCAGTACTTC
TRBV19,.,.,TRBJ2-1,CATSVGGSYNEQFF,TGTGCCACCTCGGTAGGCGGTTCCTACAATGAGCAGTTCTTC
TRBV28,TRBD2,few,TRBJ2-7,CASIRGGTDSSYEQYF,TGTGCCAGCATCCGGGGAGGGACGGACTCTTCCTACGAGCAGTACTTC
TRBV10-3,.,.,TRBJ1-1,CAISESRLEAFF,TGTGCCATCAGTGAGTCGAGACTGGAAGCTTTCTTT
TRBV19,.,.,TRBJ1-4,CASSIGVSANEKLFF,TGTGCCAGTAGTATCGGAGTCAGCGCTAATGAAAAACTGTTTTTT
TRBV27,.,many,TRBJ2-3,CASSWGDTQYF,TGTGCCAGCAGTTGGGGGGATACGCAGTATTTT
TRBV27,.,many,TRBJ2-7,CASSLTASRLYEQYF,TGTGCCAGCAGTTTAACAGCTTCGCGCCTCTACGAGCAGTACTTC
TRBV20-1,TRBD1,few,TRBJ2-1,CSVPDRDRVYNEQFF,TGCAGTGTCCCCGACCGGGACAGGGTTTACAATGAGCAGTTCTTC
TRBV27,.,many,TRBJ1-5,CASSLYGGNQPQHF,TGTGCCAGCAGTTTGTACGGGGGCAATCAGCCCCAGCATTTT
TRBV4-3,.,many,TRBJ2-1,CASSHSEGDEQFF,TGCGCCAGCAGCCATTCGGAGGGAGATGAGCAGTTCTTC
TRBV7-3,TRBD2,few,TRBJ2-1,CASSLRGSGRGEQFF,TGTGCCAGCAGCTTAAGGGGTAGCGGGAGGGGTGAGCAGTTCTTC
TRBV4-1,.,.,TRBJ1-4,CASSHQGVGEKLFF,TGCGCCAGCAGCCACCAGGGTGTGGGTGAAAAACTGTTTTTT
TRBV25-1,.,many,TRBJ2-7,CASSDPPLEYF,TGTGCCAGCAGTGACCCCCCGCTCGAGTACTTC
TRBV2,TRBD2,.,TRBJ2-5,CASSGPEAGAEETQYF,TGTGCCAGCAGTGGCCCGGAAGCGGGAGCTGAGGAGACCCAGTACTTC
TRBV2,.,few,TRBJ2-7,CASGDFRGEQYF,TGTGCCAGCGGTGATTTCAGAGGCGAGCAGTACTTC
TRBV7-9,.,.,TRBJ2-5,CASSAAGTQETQYF,TGTGCCAGCAGCGCTGCCGGGACGCAAGAGACCCAGTACTTC
TRBV28,.,few,TRBJ2-1,CASSPLDNEQFF,TGTGCCAGCAGTCCCCTGGATAATGAGCAGTTCTTC
TRBV19,TRBD2,.,TRBJ2-7,CASSMNRPTSGSVPYEQYF,TGTGCCAGTAGTATGAATAGACCGACTAGCGGGAGTGTTCCCTACGAGCAGTACTTC
TRBV28,.,medium-sized,TRBJ2-7,CASSRDMAYEQYF,TGTGCCAGCAGCCGGGACATGGCCTACGAGCAGTACTTC
TRBV3-1,.,few,TRBJ1-1,CASSQDPAGELNTEAFF,TGTGCCAGCAGCCAAGATCCCGCAGGAGAACTAAACACTGAAGCTTTCTTT
TRBV12-3/TRBV12-4,.,.,TRBJ2-1,CASSLGLSDEQFF,TGTGCCAGCAGTTTGGGACTTTCCGATGAGCAGTTCTTC
TRBV27,.,few,TRBJ1-4,CASSLLYSGATNEKLFF,TGTGCCAGCAGTCTACTTTATTCGGGGGCAACTAATGAAAAACTGTTTTTT
TRBV12-3/TRBV12-4,TRBD1,.,TRBJ1-6,CASSLSVGQYNSPLHF,TGTGCCAGCAGTTTAAGCGTGGGACAGTATAATTCACCCCTCCACTTT
TRBV27,.,.,TRBJ2-3,CASSFGRDTQYF,TGTGCCAGCAGTTTCGGTCGGGATACGCAGTATTTT
TRBV7-9,.,.,TRBJ1-1,CASGGRLDTEAFF,TGTGCCAGCGGGGGGAGGCTGGACACTGAAGCTTTCTTT
TRBV2,.,.,TRBJ2-1,CASDRESWDEQFF,TGTGCCAGCGACCGGGAGAGTTGGGATGAGCAGTTCTTC
TRBV7-9,TRBD1,few,TRBJ1-2,CASSIGQGIGYGYTF,TGTGCCAGCAGCATCGGACAGGGTATCGGCTATGGCTACACCTTC
TRBV11-2,.,many,TRBJ2-3,CASNSLGDTQYF,TGTGCCAGCAACTCTCTGGGAGATACGCAGTATTTT
TRBV5-6,TRBD2,many,TRBJ2-7,CASSTTSGGFYEQYF,TGTGCCAGCAGCACAACTAGCGGGGGTTTCTACGAGCAGTACTTC
TRBV7-9,.,.,TRBJ2-1,CASSFFRLGDEQFF,TGTGCCAGCAGCTTTTTCAGACTAGGTGATGAGCAGTTCTTC
TRBV12-3/TRBV12-4,.,many,TRBJ1-1,CASRSGNTEAFF,TGTGCCAGCAGGTCCGGGAACACTGAAGCTTTCTTT
TRBV6-1,TRBD1,.,TRBJ2-2,CASSLGQGTGELFF,TGTGCCAGCAGCCTTGGACAGGGGACCGGGGAGCTGTTTTTT
TRBV3-1,TRBD2,few,TRBJ2-7,CASSQGDRLGSGRPYEQYF,TGTGCCAGCAGCCAAGGAGATCGACTAGGTAGCGGGAGGCCCTACGAGCAGTACTTC